This TCR beta chain is from a study of blood T cell repertoires in COVID-19. Study-wide context: Samples came from the United States, Italy and Spain, spanning acute and convalescent COVID-19.

Methods used by the authors: Estimated nucleated cell counts came from reference gene primer amplification. Some clones are missing from TCRdb's copy, which holds only in-frame ones; the method was immunoSEQ multiplex PCR. V and J calls and clone size are given by that table; D and trimming were obtained from the DNA. The repertoire holds 250,000 to 400,000 clones, around 88% seen once, with 1.5% to 2% in the top ten. The V and J ends lost 8 bases and 6 bases respectively, with 19 bases between them. CDR3 length equals 14 residues. Looked up from germline, CDR1 is MNHEY and CDR2 is SVGAGI. Seattle participants joined during active infection and were tracked over time.

What was sequenced was peripheral blood. The gene calls are TRBV6-5 and TRBJ1-2; D possibly corresponds to TRBD1 (5 bases). This sequence originates from a woman in her thirties with COVID-19, enrolled during active disease. This CDR3 is CASRPPGGIDGYTF. CDR3 DNA: TGTGCCAGCCGCCCCCCGGGGGGTATAGATGGCTACACCTTC.